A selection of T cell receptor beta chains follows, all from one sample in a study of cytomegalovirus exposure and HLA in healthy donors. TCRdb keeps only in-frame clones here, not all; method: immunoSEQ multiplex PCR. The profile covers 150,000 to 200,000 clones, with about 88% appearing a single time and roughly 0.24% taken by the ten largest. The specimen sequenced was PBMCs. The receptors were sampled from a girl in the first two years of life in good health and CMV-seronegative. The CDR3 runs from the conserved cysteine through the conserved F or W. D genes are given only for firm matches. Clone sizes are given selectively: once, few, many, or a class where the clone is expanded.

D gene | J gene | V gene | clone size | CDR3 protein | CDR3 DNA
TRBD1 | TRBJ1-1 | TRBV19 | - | CASRGTGIMNTEAFF | TGTGCCAGCCGTGGGACAGGGATTATGAACACTGAAGCTTTCTTT
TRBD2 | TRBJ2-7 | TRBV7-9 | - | CASSFASGNHEQYF | TGTGCCAGCAGCTTTGCAAGCGGGAACCACGAGCAGTACTTC
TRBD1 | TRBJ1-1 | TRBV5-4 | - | CASSLDRVTEAFF | TGTGCCAGCAGCCTGGACAGGGTCACTGAAGCTTTCTTT
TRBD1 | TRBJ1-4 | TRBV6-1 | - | CASRSGTVNEKLFF | TGTGCCAGCAGGTCCGGGACAGTTAATGAAAAACTGTTTTTT
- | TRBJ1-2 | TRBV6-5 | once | CASSYDSLTNYGYTF | TGTGCCAGCAGTTACGACAGCCTAACTAACTATGGCTACACCTTC
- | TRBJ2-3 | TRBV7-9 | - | CASSLRTDTQYF | TGTGCCAGCAGCCTCCGCACAGATACGCAGTATTTT
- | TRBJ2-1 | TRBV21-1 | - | CASTPRETSGNHGEQFF | TGTGCCAGCACCCCGCGGGAGACTAGCGGTAATCATGGGGAGCAGTTCTTC
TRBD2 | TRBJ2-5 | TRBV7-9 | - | CASSPSPGVAGKETQYF | TGTGCCAGCAGCCCCTCCCCGGGGGTAGCGGGGAAAGAGACCCAGTACTTC
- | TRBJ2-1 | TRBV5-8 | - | CASSSTVRVHYNEQFF | TGTGCCAGCAGCTCAACCGTACGGGTCCACTACAATGAGCAGTTCTTC
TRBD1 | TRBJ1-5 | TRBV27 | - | CASRITGGRANQPQHF | TGTGCCAGCAGAATCACAGGGGGGAGAGCCAATCAGCCCCAGCATTTT
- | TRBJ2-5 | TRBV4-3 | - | CASSQDWSSVYQETQYF | TGCGCCAGCAGCCAAGATTGGAGTAGCGTATACCAAGAGACCCAGTACTTC
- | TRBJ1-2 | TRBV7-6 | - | CASSFLLSILDGYTF | TGTGCCAGCAGCTTTCTTCTTTCGATCTTAGATGGCTACACCTTC
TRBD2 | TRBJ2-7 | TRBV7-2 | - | CASSLEREGYEQYF | TGTGCCAGCAGCTTAGAGCGGGAGGGGTACGAGCAGTACTTC
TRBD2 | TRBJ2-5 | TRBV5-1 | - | CASSLGGILAGGQETQYF | TGCGCCAGCAGCTTGGGGGGTATACTAGCGGGGGGCCAAGAGACCCAGTACTTC
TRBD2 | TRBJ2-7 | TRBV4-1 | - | CASSQPAGGGYEQYF | TGCGCCAGCAGCCAGCCAGCGGGGGGCGGATACGAGCAGTACTTC